This TCR beta chain was sequenced for a study of control samples from healthy donors and cancer patients. The assay was immunoSEQ multiplex PCR, and TCRdb's table has in-frame clones only and misses some. The sample has approximately 150,000 clones; 90% to 95% are singletons. This clone was counted only a few times. The TCR comes from a woman aged 18 to 35 in good health. The sequencing input was blood.

The CDR3 bases are TGTGCCAGCAGCCCCGTGGGGTCCTCAGGCCAGCCCCAGCATTTT. The encoded protein is CASSPVGSSGQPQHF. V is TRBV7-9 and J is TRBJ1-5; D remains unclear. CDR3 length: 15 residues. V shed 5 bases and J shed 7 bases, with 18 bases lying between them. The germline V gene encodes CDR1 SEHNR and CDR2 FQNEAQ (reference sequence).